The clone carrying this T cell receptor beta chain has a handful of counts. Its antigen is unknown. CDR1 DFQATT and CDR2 SNEGSKA come from the germline V gene (reference sequence). V gave up 3 bases and J gave up 0 bases, with 17 bases separating them. The CDR3 has 17 residues. The data derive from a study of T cells in Graves' hyperthyroidism and ophthalmopathy. Study background: Peripheral blood was drawn at first diagnosis, prior to all treatment. Overall study findings and caveats: From stable hyperthyroidism, ophthalmopathy was set apart by a 13 V-J model.

Template material for amplifying TCR beta CDR3 regions consisted of RNA transcripts. Researchers ran a first-round RT-PCR on the TCR CDR3 using the HTBI primer set. Each CDR3 protein is one row after TCRdb ran MiXCR on the multiplex PCR reads. The table has 250,000 or so distinct CDR3 sequences, about 14% seen once. Those patients with uncontrolled infection, other autoimmune disease, pregnancy or lactation were excluded. A sample of blood taken at first hyperthyroidism diagnosis preceded any ophthalmopathy symptoms. The V gene is TRBV20-1, the J gene TRBJ2-2; D gene ambiguous. The sample was blood. The receptor's source is a woman aged 40 to 49 with Graves' hyperthyroidism that later progressed to Graves' ophthalmopathy. CDR3 loop: CSASSPWAATNTGELFF. In nucleotides, the CDR3 is TGCAGTGCTAGCAGCCCTTGGGCAGCTACGAACACCGGGGAGCTGTTTTTT.